Described below is a single T cell receptor beta chain sequence and its context. Germline-derived CDR1 and CDR2 are MDHEN and SYDVKM. The CDR3 has 15 residues. Trimming shortened V by 2 bases and J by 0 bases, and 7 bases separated the two germline ends. This sample was taken from a study of blood T cell repertoires in COVID-19. Method: immunoSEQ multiplex PCR; TCRdb's copy keeps in-frame clones and lacks some. Of 250,000 to 300,000 clones in the sample, around 89% were seen once. This sequence joins TRBV28 and TRBJ1-4, with D uncertain. The sample comprised peripheral blood. The receptor was isolated from a man aged 40-49 years with acute or convalescent COVID-19. The DNA for the CDR3 is TGTGCCAGCAGTTTAGGAGGTGCAACTAATGAAAAACTGTTTTTT. Protein product: CASSLGGATNEKLFF.